A single sample gave rise to the 2 T cell receptor beta chains below, sequenced in a study of shared clonotypes between healthy human individuals. Generated by immunoSEQ multiplex PCR, the TCRdb table keeps only in-frame clones and is missing some. The sample has around 980,000 clones; 78% are singletons. The material sequenced was memory CD4+ T cells from PBMCs. The subset is: CD45RA-negative fraction. Every receptor here comes from a man in his late teens or twenties in good health. Some clones in this sample may be carry-over from other donors' samples.

The chain combines TRBV5-5 with TRBJ2-7; 8 bases are a match to TRBD1. CDR3 length equals 14 residues. V lost 0 bases to trimming and J lost 3 bases; unmatched junction nucleotides: 2. Germline V gives CDR1 SGHKS, CDR2 YYEKEE (reference sequence). CDR3 DNA: TGTGCCAGCAGCTTGGTACAGGGGGTCTACGAGCAGTACTTC. Amino acids: CASSLVQGVYEQYF.

V gene TRBV6-1 combines with J gene TRBJ1-1, with D maybe TRBD1 (5 bases). Germline V gene sequence: CDR1 MNHNS, CDR2 SASEGT. The length of the CDR3 is 13 residues. Trimming took off 5 bases at V and 4 bases at J, with 11 bases between the two ends. CDR3 residues: CASSPRGGTEAFF. The CDR3 DNA is TGTGCCAGCAGTCCAAGGGGTGGCACTGAAGCTTTCTTT.